These T cell receptor beta chains were read from a single sample in a study of blood T cell repertoires in COVID-19. Profiling relied on immunoSEQ multiplex PCR, and the TCRdb table lists in-frame clones only, not all of them. The sample gives around 70,000 clones, roughly nine tenths of which show up once; roughly 1.5% is in the top ten. The specimen was peripheral blood. These receptors were collected from a man over 45 with acute or convalescent COVID-19. The CDR3 runs from the conserved cysteine through the conserved F or W. The order of the fields is CDR3 length, clone size, V gene, J gene, D gene, CDR3 DNA, CDR3 protein. The D gene is left open where the match is weak. For some rows the clone size is stated as once, few or many, or as a class when expanded; others skip it.

>14|once|TRBV6-4|TRBJ2-3|NA
TGTGCCAGCAGCCCGGGACTGAGCACAGATACGCAGTATTTT
CASSPGLSTDTQYF
>15|NA|TRBV7-2|TRBJ2-1|NA
TGTGCCAGCACCCTGACCCGTACAGGCTACAATGAGCAGTTCTTC
CASTLTRTGYNEQFF
>14|once|TRBV18|TRBJ1-4|NA
TGTGCCAGCTCACCTTCCGCAACTAATGAAAAACTGTTTTTT
CASSPSATNEKLFF
>15|NA|TRBV4-3|TRBJ1-1|TRBD1
TGCGCCAGCAGCCCCCAGGGACAGGGATACACTGAAGCTTTCTTT
CASSPQGQGYTEAFF
>19|NA|TRBV5-1|TRBJ2-6|NA
TGCGCCAGCAGCTTGGTCGGGGGGCCGTTTAGCTCTGGGGCCAACGTCCTGACTTTC
CASSLVGGPFSSGANVLTF
>17|NA|TRBV4-3|TRBJ1-5|TRBD1
TGCGCCAGCAGCCAAGGACTGGGACAGGGAACGAATCAGCCCCAGCATTTT
CASSQGLGQGTNQPQHF
>16|NA|TRBV6-1|TRBJ2-2|TRBD2
TGTGCCAGCAGTGAAGGACTAGCGGGAGTTACTTGGGAGCTGTTTTTT
CASSEGLAGVTWELFF
>15|NA|TRBV5-1|TRBJ2-7|TRBD2
TGCGCCAGCAGCACCGGGACTAGCGGGGGCTACGAGCAGTACTTC
CASSTGTSGGYEQYF
>13|NA|TRBV7-3|TRBJ2-2|TRBD2
TGTGCCAGCAGCGTTAGCGGGGGCGGGGAGCTGTTTTTT
CASSVSGGGELFF
>12|NA|TRBV4-3|TRBJ2-2|NA
TGCGCCAGCAGCCGAGGGTTCGGGGAGCTGTTTTTT
CASSRGFGELFF
>14|few|TRBV2|TRBJ2-7|TRBD2
TGTGCCAGCAGCGGGACTAGCGGGAGGAGCGAGCAGTACTTC
CASSGTSGRSEQYF
>13|NA|TRBV19|TRBJ1-5|TRBD1
TGTGCCAGTAGTATCCAGGGGGAGCAGCCCCAGCATTTT
CASSIQGEQPQHF
>15|NA|TRBV10-2|TRBJ1-1|TRBD1
TGCGCCAGCAACCGGGACAGGGGGCTGAAAACTGAAGCTTTCTTT
CASNRDRGLKTEAFF
>19|NA|TRBV11-2|TRBJ2-1|TRBD2
TGTGCCAGCAGCTTAGATGCACTAGCGGGAGCGTGGTCCTACAATGAGCAGTTCTTC
CASSLDALAGAWSYNEQFF
>17|NA|TRBV4-1|TRBJ1-4|TRBD1
TGCGCCAGCAGCCAAGCCCTCCGACAGGGCCCTAATGAAAAACTGTTTTTT
CASSQALRQGPNEKLFF
>16|NA|TRBV3-1/TRBV3-2|TRBJ2-1|TRBD2
TGTGCCAGCAGCATACTAGCGGGAGGGTCCTACAATGAGCAGTTCTTC
CASSILAGGSYNEQFF
>13|NA|TRBV12-3/TRBV12-4|TRBJ2-3|NA
TGTGCCAGCAGTTTGTCTCGGGTAGATACGCAGTATTTT
CASSLSRVDTQYF
>14|NA|TRBV28|TRBJ2-3|NA
TGTGCCAGCAGTACGGCGGCTAGCACAGATACGCAGTATTTT
CASSTAASTDTQYF
>13|once|TRBV25-1|TRBJ1-1|NA
TGTGCCAGTGTTCAGGGTGTGAACACTGAAGCTTTCTTT
CASVQGVNTEAFF
>15|NA|TRBV11-2|TRBJ2-7|TRBD1
TGTGCCAGCAGCGGGATAAGGACAGGGACCTACGAGCAGTACTTC
CASSGIRTGTYEQYF
>16|NA|TRBV12-5|TRBJ2-5|NA
TGTGCTAGTGGTTCATCCCTCGAAACAGGGATGAAGACCCAGTACTTC
CASGSSLETGMKTQYF
>14|NA|TRBV27|TRBJ2-7|NA
TGTGCCAGCAGTTACCCGGGATCCCGATCCGAGCAGTACTTC
CASSYPGSRSEQYF
>17|NA|TRBV19|TRBJ1-5|NA
TGTGCCAGTAGTATCCGACCGACAGCCGGTAGCAATCAGCCCCAGCATTTT
CASSIRPTAGSNQPQHF
>14|NA|TRBV11-3|TRBJ2-1|NA
TGTGCCAGCAGCTTATTGGCGACTTCCAATGAGCAGTTCTTC
CASSLLATSNEQFF
>15|few|TRBV7-2|TRBJ1-3|NA
TGTGCCAGCAGCCCGGGAAGAGTCTCTGGAAACACCATATATTTT
CASSPGRVSGNTIYF
>15|once|TRBV7-9|TRBJ1-1|NA
TGTGCCAGCAGCGCCAACGGGGGATATAACGCTGAAGCTTTCTTT
CASSANGGYNAEAFF
>18|NA|TRBV4-1|TRBJ2-5|NA
TGCGCCAGCAGCCAAGGCCGGACCCTGGGACGGCGGGGAGAGACCCAGTACTTC
CASSQGRTLGRRGETQYF
>15|NA|TRBV3-1/TRBV3-2|TRBJ1-1|TRBD1
TGTGCCAGCAGCCACTTGGACAGGTCCCACACTGAAGCTTTCTTT
CASSHLDRSHTEAFF
>15|NA|TRBV2|TRBJ2-1|NA
TGTGCCAGCAGCGCAGGGGTGGACCTCTACAATGAGCAGTTCTTC
CASSAGVDLYNEQFF
>12|once|TRBV3-1/TRBV3-2|TRBJ1-6|NA
TGTGCCAGCAGTCTCCAGGGCTCACCCCTCCACTTT
CASSLQGSPLHF
>14|NA|TRBV19|TRBJ1-3|TRBD1
TGTGCCAGTAGCAGGGGGGACTCTGGAAACACCATATATTTT
CASSRGDSGNTIYF
>14|NA|TRBV2|TRBJ2-3|NA
TGTGCCAGCAGTGACGTGGGGGCGCTGGATACGCAGTATTTT
CASSDVGALDTQYF
>15|NA|TRBV2|TRBJ1-3|NA
TGTGCCAGCAGGGATCCCGAGGGGGCTGGAAACACCATATATTTT
CASRDPEGAGNTIYF
>15|NA|TRBV10-3|TRBJ1-1|NA
TGTGCCATCAGCGGCATTAAAGGGGTTAGGGCTGAAGCTTTCTTT
CAISGIKGVRAEAFF
>15|NA|TRBV18|TRBJ2-1|TRBD1
TGTGCCAGCTCACTCGGACAGGGGACCTACAATGAGCAGTTCTTC
CASSLGQGTYNEQFF
>16|NA|TRBV19|TRBJ2-5|TRBD2
TGTGCCAGTAGTATCGGGGCGGGAGGGCCCGAGGAGACCCAGTACTTC
CASSIGAGGPEETQYF
>15|NA|TRBV9|TRBJ2-3|TRBD1
TGTGCCAGCAGCACCCGGGACAGGGTTATAGATACGCAGTATTTT
CASSTRDRVIDTQYF
>16|NA|TRBV6-2/TRBV6-3|TRBJ2-1|NA
TGTGCCAGCAGTTACTCAACCTCACGGGGCTACAATGAGCAGTTCTTC
CASSYSTSRGYNEQFF
>14|few|TRBV6-1|TRBJ1-5|TRBD1
TGTGCCAGCAGTGAGACAGGGGGCGGACAGCCCCAGCATTTT
CASSETGGGQPQHF
>15|once|TRBV7-9|TRBJ1-1|NA
TGTGCCAGCAGCTTGGCCCGGGGGGTGAACACTGAAGCTTTCTTT
CASSLARGVNTEAFF
>16|NA|TRBV28|TRBJ1-3|NA
TGTGCCAGCAGTTTGACCCGGACAGTGCCTGGAAACACCATATATTTT
CASSLTRTVPGNTIYF
>16|few|TRBV18|TRBJ1-5|NA
TGTGCCAGCTCCTCCTTCGACACCAGGACAGATCAGCCCCAGCATTTT
CASSSFDTRTDQPQHF
>18|NA|TRBV6-2/TRBV6-3|TRBJ1-3|NA
TGTGCCAGCAGCAACAGCCGACAACAGGGAATCGGCGGAAACACCATATATTTT
CASSNSRQQGIGGNTIYF
>15|NA|TRBV7-9|TRBJ2-5|NA
TGTGCCAGCAGATCCCGGGTAGCGGATGAAGAGACCCAGTACTTC
CASRSRVADEETQYF
>15|once|TRBV7-9|TRBJ2-1|TRBD1
TGTGCCAGCAGCCCAACGACAGGGGTTTACAATGAGCAGTTCTTC
CASSPTTGVYNEQFF
>14|NA|TRBV5-4|TRBJ2-5|TRBD1
TGTGCCAGCAGCCCGGGACAGGACCAAGAGACCCAGTACTTC
CASSPGQDQETQYF
>14|NA|TRBV30|TRBJ1-4|TRBD1
TGTGCCTGGAGTCCCGGGACAGCTAATGAAAAACTGTTTTTT
CAWSPGTANEKLFF
>13|NA|TRBV7-9|TRBJ1-1|NA
TGTGCCAGCAGCGGGGAGATTTGGACTGAAGCTTTCTTT
CASSGEIWTEAFF
>15|few|TRBV9|TRBJ1-6|NA
TGTGCCAGCAGCGTATCGGGGGAGCATAATTCACCCCTCCACTTT
CASSVSGEHNSPLHF